This is a list of T cell receptor beta chains from one sample in a study of shared clonotypes between healthy human individuals. Sequencing was performed with immunoSEQ multiplex PCR; in TCRdb, only in-frame clones are kept and a portion is missing. Here the sample spans some 2,500,000 clones, just under 95% being singletons. Sequencing was carried out using naive CD4+ T cells from PBMCs. The receptors here all came from a man younger than 35 in good health. Some clones in this sample may be carry-over from other donors' samples. CDR3s include the opening cysteine and the closing phenylalanine or tryptophan. The D gene is left open where the match is weak. The size entry is marked missing in some rows and otherwise reads once, few, many or a size class.

j_gene	v_gene	abundance	d_gene	len	CDR3nt	CDR3aa
TRBJ2-1	TRBV5-4	NA	TRBD2	15	TGTGCCAGCAGCTTAAGTACTAGCGGATACAATGAGCAGTTCTTC	CASSLSTSGYNEQFF
TRBJ2-5	TRBV28	NA	NA	14	TGTGCCAGCAGTCCGACCGGGGTACAAGAGACCCAGTACTTC	CASSPTGVQETQYF
TRBJ1-3	TRBV11-2	NA	TRBD1	17	TGTGCCAGCAGCTCGAGGACAGGGGCTCCCTCTGGAAACACCATATATTTT	CASSSRTGAPSGNTIYF
TRBJ2-1	TRBV10-1	NA	NA	14	TGCGCCAGCAGTGATATGGGGTCCTACAATGAGCAGTTCTTC	CASSDMGSYNEQFF
TRBJ1-2	TRBV30	NA	NA	14	TGTGCCTGGGCGGACGGGATCAACCTGAGGGGCTACACCTTC	CAWADGINLRGYTF
TRBJ1-1	TRBV5-1	NA	NA	13	TGCGCCAGCAGCTTGATCGGTCCGACTGAAGCTTTCTTT	CASSLIGPTEAFF
TRBJ1-4	TRBV5-1	NA	TRBD1	15	TGCGCCAGCAGACCAGATGGGACAGGGTATGAAAAACTGTTTTTT	CASRPDGTGYEKLFF
TRBJ1-1	TRBV4-3	NA	TRBD1	19	TGCGCCAGCAGCCCCCGCCTTGGGACAGGGAGCCTCATGAACACTGAAGCTTTCTTT	CASSPRLGTGSLMNTEAFF
TRBJ2-1	TRBV9	NA	TRBD2	15	TGTGCCAGCACCTCGAGCGGGAGTGGGTACAATGAGCAGTTCTTC	CASTSSGSGYNEQFF
TRBJ1-1	TRBV6-1	once	NA	17	TGTGCCAGCAGTGAAGCAGCAGTCCGGGTCGTCGGGGCTGAAGCTTTCTTT	CASSEAAVRVVGAEAFF
TRBJ1-2	TRBV10-3	NA	NA	13	TGTGCCATCACTGTGTCTGGGGACTATGGCTACACCTTC	CAITVSGDYGYTF
TRBJ1-1	TRBV19	NA	TRBD1	18	TGTGCCAGTAGTATAGGCCCGCTCCGGGACAGAAAGAACACTGAAGCTTTCTTT	CASSIGPLRDRKNTEAFF
TRBJ1-1	TRBV7-9	NA	NA	15	TGTGCCAGCAGCTTAGGTGGGGCTAGGTCCACTGAAGCTTTCTTT	CASSLGGARSTEAFF
TRBJ1-1	TRBV28	NA	NA	15	TGTGCCAGCAGCCCTAGTTGGTTTATGAACACTGAAGCTTTCTTT	CASSPSWFMNTEAFF
TRBJ2-7	TRBV6-6	NA	NA	13	TGTGCCAGCAGTTACTCCCTAGCGAGGGAGCAGTACTTC	CASSYSLAREQYF
TRBJ2-3	TRBV11-2	NA	NA	16	TGTGCCAGCAGCTTACCGGAGGGGCCCTACACAGATACGCAGTATTTT	CASSLPEGPYTDTQYF
TRBJ2-2	TRBV6-6	NA	NA	13	TGTGCCAGCTGCCTACGGGAGACCGGGGAGCTGTTTTTT	CASCLRETGELFF
TRBJ2-2	TRBV7-7	NA	NA	14	TGTGCCAGCAGCACCGGGACACTCGGCGGGGAGCTGTTTTTT	CASSTGTLGGELFF
TRBJ2-1	TRBV11-3	once	NA	14	TGTGCCAGCAGACACTCCTCAGCAGGGGATGAGCAGTTCTTC	CASRHSSAGDEQFF
TRBJ1-1	TRBV5-1	once	NA	14	TGCGCCAGCAGCTTGGCCGGGGCCAACACTGAAGCTTTCTTT	CASSLAGANTEAFF
TRBJ2-7	TRBV18	NA	TRBD1	15	TGTGCCAGCTCACCGGGACAGGGGGCCTCGTACGAGCAGTACTTC	CASSPGQGASYEQYF
TRBJ2-7	TRBV29-1	NA	NA	14	TGCAGCGTAGCCCGGGACCGAAGCTCCTACGAGCAGTACTTC	CSVARDRSSYEQYF
TRBJ1-2	TRBV19	NA	TRBD1	15	TGTGCCAGTAGGCTAGGACAGGGACAAACCTATGGCTACACCTTC	CASRLGQGQTYGYTF
TRBJ1-2	TRBV9	NA	NA	14	TGTGCCAGCAGCGGACCGGGACTCTCTTACGGCTACACCTTC	CASSGPGLSYGYTF
TRBJ2-7	TRBV5-1	NA	NA	12	TGCGCCAGCAGCCCTGCAGCCTACGAGCAGTACTTC	CASSPAAYEQYF
TRBJ1-1	TRBV15	NA	NA	16	TGTGCCACCAGCAGAGATATGAGACTAAAGAACACTGAGGCTTTCTTT	CATSRDMRLKNTEAFF
TRBJ2-2	TRBV5-1	NA	NA	15	TGCGCCAGCAGCTTGGGACTATTAAACACCGGGGAGCTGTTTTTT	CASSLGLLNTGELFF
TRBJ1-6	TRBV4-1	NA	NA	15	TGCGCCAGCAGCCAAGGAAGACTAGCGGGTTCACCCCTCCACTTT	CASSQGRLAGSPLHF
TRBJ2-2	TRBV30	NA	NA	14	TGTGCCTGGAGTGTAACAGGTGGGACCGGGGAGCTGTTTTTT	CAWSVTGGTGELFF
TRBJ1-4	TRBV10-3	NA	TRBD1	14	TGTGCCATCAGTCGCGGGACAGATGGGGAAAAACTGTTTTTT	CAISRGTDGEKLFF
TRBJ2-1	TRBV29-1	NA	NA	15	TGCAGCGCTGTGACAGCGCGCAACCCATACAATGAGCAGTTCTTC	CSAVTARNPYNEQFF
TRBJ2-1	TRBV13	NA	NA	15	TGTGCCAGCAGCTTATTACAGTGGGGACACAATGAGCAGTTCTTC	CASSLLQWGHNEQFF
TRBJ2-3	TRBV5-4	NA	TRBD2	16	TGTGCCAGCAGCTTGGGAGGCGGGCGGGGGACAGATACGCAGTATTTT	CASSLGGGRGTDTQYF
TRBJ1-5	TRBV5-1	once	NA	14	TGCGCCAGCAGCTATAACGGGGGGAATCAGCCCCAGCATTTT	CASSYNGGNQPQHF
TRBJ2-7	TRBV6-5	NA	TRBD2	15	TGTGCCAGCAGACCCCGCGTAGCGGGAGTGCATGAGCAGTACTTC	CASRPRVAGVHEQYF
TRBJ2-7	TRBV5-4	NA	NA	13	TGTGCCAGCAGCCGCACGATCGGTAACGAGCAGTACTTC	CASSRTIGNEQYF
TRBJ2-2	TRBV27	NA	NA	13	TGTGCCAGCAGTTTTCGGCAGGGAAGGGAGCTGTTTTTT	CASSFRQGRELFF
TRBJ2-5	TRBV6-1	NA	NA	13	TGTGCCAGCAGTGCGGTGGGACAAGAGACCCAGTACTTC	CASSAVGQETQYF
TRBJ2-1	TRBV9	NA	NA	14	TGTGCCAGCAACCGGGTTCAGGGGAGCAATGAGCAGTTCTTC	CASNRVQGSNEQFF